Shown below are 22 T cell receptor beta chains from a single sample sequenced in a study of T-cell reconstitution after alpha-beta-depleted transplantation in children listed by TCRdb under 2016. Receptor libraries were prepared by PCR. TCRdb lists the instrument as Illumina HiSeq 2500. Molecular barcoding was employed in the preparation of TCR libraries, with unique molecular identifiers being used to normalize TCRbeta repertoire quantification. Using fastp trimming at Q25 and MiXCR clonotype assembly, TCRdb reanalyzed the public sequencing data and kept in-frame beta chains. Under each unique CDR3 protein, matching rows form one entry showing the most common genes and DNA. Across this sample there are roughly 100,000 distinct CDR3 sequences, with roughly 7.1% seen only once. Roughly 17% of the sample belongs to the ten largest clones. The sample's treatment or condition, from its label and the paper: allogeneic hematopoietic cell transplantation with graft depleted of TCRalphabeta T cells and CD19 B cells.

Sequenced here: PBMCs, sampled before TCRalphabeta/CD19-depleted stem cell transplant. The source of these receptors is a boy younger than 10 with acute lymphoblastic leukemia, due to receive a stem cell transplant.

There are many counts of this clonotype. The rearrangement uses TRBV5-1 and TRBJ2-6; 10 bases are shared with TRBD1. Per germline, CDR1 SGHRS and CDR2 YFSETQ. The length of the CDR3 is 18 residues. V shed 4 bases and J 2 bases; nucleotides not matched to a gene: 9. This CDR3 reads CASSIPTGGEAGANVLTF. For the CDR3, the DNA is TGCGCCAGCAGCATCCCGACAGGGGGCGAAGCTGGGGCCAACGTCCTGACTTTC. The variable domain in full, completed from reference TRBV5-1 and TRBJ2-6, reads KAGVTQTPRYLIKTRGQQVTLSCSPISGHRSVSWYQQTPGQGLQFLFEYFSETQRNKGNFPGRFSGRQFSNSRSEMNVSTLELGDSALYLCASSIPTGGEAGANVLTFGAGSRLTVL.

This clonotype has at least ten counts. The rearrangement uses TRBV28 and TRBJ1-4; D remains unclear. The CDR3 covers 12 residues. Deletions cut 1 base from V and 7 bases from J, with 4 bases between. The germline V gene encodes CDR1 MDHEN and CDR2 SYDVKM. Written as DNA, the CDR3 is TGTGCCAGCAGTTTATTCAGTGAAAAACTGTTTTTT. Its protein product is CASSLFSEKLFF.

The chain employs TRBV7-3 and TRBJ2-1; D is ambiguous. CDR1 is SGHTA and CDR2 is FQGTGA in the germline V gene. V shed 5 bases and J shed 0 bases, with 11 bases lying between them. The CDR3 covers 15 residues. Written as DNA, the CDR3 is TGTGCCAGCAGCCCCTGGGCGAGCTCCTACAATGAGCAGTTCTTC. It codes for CASSPWASSYNEQFF.

This clonotype occurred many times. The CDR3 region has the DNA TGTGCCAGCAGTTGGGTATCGGGAGAGACCCAGTACTTC. Encoded protein: CASSWVSGETQYF. The genes are TRBV27 and TRBJ2-5; D unresolved. Germline V lookup: CDR1 MNHEY, CDR2 SMNVEV (reference sequence). CDR3 length: 13 residues. The V gene lost 4 bases and the J gene lost 4 bases, with 10 bases spanning the gap.

This clonotype was seen at least ten times. The chain has TRBV11-3 and TRBJ2-1, with D unresolved. Deletions cut 4 bases from V and 6 bases from J, with 4 bases between. CDR1 and CDR2 from the germline V gene are SGHNT and YENEEA. The CDR3 length is 11 residues. For the CDR3, the DNA is TGTGCCAGCAGCTCCACCAATGAGCAGTTCTTC. As protein: CASSSTNEQFF.

This clonotype was seen a few times. The J gene is TRBJ1-5, the V gene TRBV3-1; D might be TRBD1 (5 bases). The germline V gene encodes CDR1 LGHDT and CDR2 YNNKEL (reference sequence). The CDR3 totals 15 residues. Trimming took 4 bases from V and 5 from J, leaving 15 bases between them. CDR3 nucleotide sequence: TGTGCCAGCAGCCGATCGGGGGTTTCCGATCAGCCCCAGCATTTT. Residues: CASSRSGVSDQPQHF.

As DNA, the CDR3 is TGTGCCAGCAGCGGTTTAGGCGGGGAGCTGTTTTTT. It codes for CASSGLGGELFF. The chain couples TRBV9 to TRBJ2-2; D is uncertain. The CDR3 has 12 residues. The V end lost 3 bases, the J end lost 7 bases, and 7 bases lay between the germline ends. Germline V gene data show CDR1 as SGDLS and CDR2 as YYNGEE.

This clonotype was picked up a small number of times. The J gene is TRBJ1-2, the V gene TRBV4-3; D gene unclear. CDR1 and CDR2 (germline): LGHNA, YSLEER. Trimming left V 1 base short and J 6 bases short, with 12 bases between. The length of the CDR3 is 14 residues. CDR3 sequence: CASSQASISDGYTF. CDR3 DNA sequence: TGCGCCAGCAGCCAAGCGTCGATATCGGATGGCTACACCTTC.

In its sample, this clonotype was seen a few times. This chain uses TRBV20-1 with TRBJ1-5; D is uncertain. CDR1 is DFQATT, CDR2 SNEGSKA, per germline (reference sequence). V was cut by 0 bases and J by 3 bases, with 12 bases left in between. The CDR3 is made up of 15 amino acids. The CDR3 here is CSARDSRRPNQPQHF. In DNA, the CDR3 is TGCAGTGCTAGAGATAGCAGGCGACCCAATCAGCCCCAGCATTTT.

This clonotype has a count of ten or more. This sequence joins TRBV6-2 or TRBV6-3 and TRBJ1-5; 9 bases map to TRBD1. The CDR3 runs to 15 residues. Germline V gene sequence: CDR1 MNHEY, CDR2 SVGEGT. The V and J ends lost 5 bases and 5 bases, in that order; junction bases with no gene match: 7. The CDR3 coding sequence is TGTGCCAGCAGTCGGCGGGACAGGGCCCATCAGCCCCAGCATTTT. It specifies CASSRRDRAHQPQHF.

J is TRBJ2-3 and V is TRBV4-3; TRBD2 agrees at 8 bases. The CDR3 runs 16 residues. V lost 1 base to trimming and J lost 4 bases; unmatched junction nucleotides: 7. Germline lookup yields CDR1 LGHNA and CDR2 YSLEER. The CDR3: CASSQASGGLADTQYF. In nucleotides, the CDR3 is TGCGCCAGCAGCCAAGCCTCGGGGGGGCTTGCAGATACGCAGTATTTT.

A few counts support this clonotype. CDR3 coding DNA: TGTGCCATCAGCGAAGGCGGGTTAACTAATGAAAAACTGTTTTTT. It is translated as CAISEGGLTNEKLFF. This chain links TRBV10-3 with TRBJ1-4; D is unresolved. This CDR3 region has 15 residues. V lost 6 bases and J 1 base, leaving 12 bases between the germline ends. The germline gives CDR1 ENHRY, CDR2 SYGVKD.

This clonotype has at least ten counts. V usage is TRBV27 and J usage is TRBJ2-2, with 10 bases aligning to TRBD1. Per germline, CDR1 MNHEY and CDR2 SMNVEV (reference sequence). The CDR3 has 15 residues. With V trimmed by 2 bases and J by 3 bases, 0 bases remained unmatched. The CDR3 sequence is CASSLGTGDTGELFF. The CDR3 coding sequence is TGTGCCAGCAGTTTAGGGACAGGGGACACCGGGGAGCTGTTTTTT.

This clonotype was seen ten or more times. The chain recombines TRBV7-2 with TRBJ2-1; 8 positions match TRBD2. From germline, CDR1 is SGHTA and CDR2 FQGNSA. J was trimmed by 4 bases and V by 11 bases; bases with no gene match: 13. The CDR3 runs 15 residues. In DNA, the CDR3 is TGTGCCCAGATTTTCCCGGGACTAGATTACAATGAGCAGTTCTTC. Its translation is CAQIFPGLDYNEQFF.

This clonotype came up many times. The J gene is TRBJ2-2, the V gene TRBV29-1; 9 bases match TRBD1. Germline V lookup: CDR1 SQVTM, CDR2 ANQGSEA. The V gene end was trimmed by 7 bases and the J gene end by 3 bases; junction bases not matched to a gene: 6. The CDR3 is 14 residues long. The CDR3 loop reads CSASQGADTGELFF. The CDR3 region has the DNA TGCAGCGCCTCACAGGGGGCGGACACCGGGGAGCTGTTTTTT.

This clonotype was recorded at least ten times. This sequence joins TRBV5-1 and TRBJ2-5; TRBD1 matches 12 bases. Germline V gene lookup returns CDR1 SGHRS and CDR2 YFSETQ. The CDR3 spans 15 residues. The V segment lost 1 base and the J segment 5 bases; nucleotides outside the gene matches: 3. CDR3 region: CASSLRDRGRETQYF. The CDR3 DNA sequence: TGCGCCAGCAGCTTGAGGGACAGGGGGCGTGAGACCCAGTACTTC.

This clonotype was found many times. The chain joins TRBV29-1 to TRBJ1-1, with 7 positions matching TRBD1. V gave up 8 bases and J gave up 8 bases; unmatched junction bases: 11. CDR3 length: 12 residues. Germline CDR1 SQVTM, CDR2 ANQGSEA. In DNA form, the CDR3 reads TGCAGCTCGGCCCCGACAGGGTTCGAAGCTTTCTTT. Translating gives CSSAPTGFEAFF. Combining the CDR3 with reference TRBV29-1 and TRBJ1-1 gives the whole variable domain SAVISQKPSRDICQRGTSLTIQCQVDSQVTMMFWYRQQPGQSLTLIATANQGSEATYESGFVIDKFPISRPNLTFSTLTVSNMSPEDSSIYLCSSAPTGFEAFFGQGTRLTVV.

This clonotype was picked up many times. The chain combines TRBV19 with TRBJ1-1; D gene uncertain. The CDR3 extends over 15 amino acids. CDR1 is LNHDA, CDR2 SQIVND, per germline (reference sequence). V was trimmed by 3 bases and J by 6 bases, leaving 17 bases between them. CDR3 residues: CASSIPFRLESEAFF. The DNA of the CDR3 is TGTGCCAGTAGTATCCCCTTTCGGTTGGAGTCTGAAGCTTTCTTT.

J is TRBJ2-5 and V is TRBV27; TRBD1 matches at 7 bases. From germline, CDR1 is MNHEY and CDR2 SMNVEV (reference sequence). The CDR3 length is 16 residues. V lost 5 bases, J lost 2 bases, and 11 bases stayed unmatched. The CDR3 loop is CASSAPGTAFQETQYF. The CDR3 region has the DNA TGTGCCAGCAGTGCTCCCGGGACAGCTTTTCAAGAGACCCAGTACTTC.

This clonotype showed up many times. Its ends do not fully match the called genes, so a read error is possible. J is TRBJ1-3 and V is TRBV4-1; possibly TRBD1 for D (5 bases). In germline, CDR1 is MGHRA, CDR2 YSYEKL. CDR3 length: 13 residues. CDR3 sequence: CASSHGGGSAGHF. The CDR3 DNA sequence: TGCGCCAGCAGCCACGGGGGAGGCTCCGCGGGCCATTTT.

This clonotype has ten or more counts. Here the CDR3 DNA reads TGCAGTGCCGGGACAGCCCTTCAGCCCCAGCATTTT. Translated, it gives CSAGTALQPQHF. The chain recombines TRBV20-1 with TRBJ1-5, with 7 positions matching TRBD1. CDR1 is DFQATT and CDR2 is SNEGSKA in the germline V gene (reference sequence). The CDR3 contains 12 residues. V was clipped by 6 bases and J by 6 bases; unmatched bases: 5.

The CDR3 here is CASRGGQVKGYTF. CDR3 coding DNA: TGTGCCAGCAGGGGAGGACAGGTCAAAGGCTACACCTTC. The chain is built from TRBV27 and TRBJ1-2, with 7 bases aligning to TRBD1. V gave up 6 bases and J gave up 8 bases; unmatched junction bases: 9. Germline CDR1 MNHEY, CDR2 SMNVEV (reference sequence). CDR3 length equals 13 residues.